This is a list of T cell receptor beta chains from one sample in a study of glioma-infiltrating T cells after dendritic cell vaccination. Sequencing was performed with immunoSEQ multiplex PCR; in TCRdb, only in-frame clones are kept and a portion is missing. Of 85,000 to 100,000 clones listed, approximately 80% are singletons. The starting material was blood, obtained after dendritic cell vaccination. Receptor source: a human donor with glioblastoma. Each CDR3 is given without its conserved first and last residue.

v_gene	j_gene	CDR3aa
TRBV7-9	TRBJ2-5	ASFRGPGLRQETQY
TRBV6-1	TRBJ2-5	ASSPGLAGDETQY
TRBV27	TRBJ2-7	ASSFMLTGSYEQY
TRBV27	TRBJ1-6	ASSAGQGGSPLH
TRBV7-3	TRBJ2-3	ASSGNGARGTDTQY
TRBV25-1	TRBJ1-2	ASSPTGAVGYT
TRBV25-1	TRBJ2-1	ASSGKSGLDNEQF
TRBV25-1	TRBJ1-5	ASSDFTNSNQPQH
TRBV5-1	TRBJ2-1	ASSPLSGEVYNEQF
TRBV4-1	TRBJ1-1	ASSPLPNTEAF
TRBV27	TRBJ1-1	ASTPSWANTEAF
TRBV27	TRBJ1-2	ASSLGQGGGYT
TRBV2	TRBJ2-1	ASGSHSSNEQF
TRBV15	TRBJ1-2	ATSSENSFYGYT
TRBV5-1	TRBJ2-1	ASSLYSGLAGGPGKNEQF
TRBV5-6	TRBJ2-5	ASSFRTSGGRETQY
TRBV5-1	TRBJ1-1	ASSLAGTGSGTEAF
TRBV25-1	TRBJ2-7	ASSVGGYEQY
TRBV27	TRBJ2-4	ASSLGGLGAKNIQY
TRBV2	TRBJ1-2	ASSTGAGGYT
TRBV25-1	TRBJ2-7	ASAKQGNEQY
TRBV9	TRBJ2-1	ASSPSYNEQF
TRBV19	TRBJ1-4	ASSVPGQGPTNEKLF
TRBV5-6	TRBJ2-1	ASSWSVGQLYNEQF
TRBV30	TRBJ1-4	AQQGAGEKLF
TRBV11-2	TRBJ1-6	ASSLDRKQGVH
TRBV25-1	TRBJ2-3	ASSEGTSGNPDTQY
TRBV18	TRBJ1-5	ASSPAGADFDQPQH
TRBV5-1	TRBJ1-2	ASSPENPNYGYT
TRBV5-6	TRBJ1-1	ASSRSSFEAF
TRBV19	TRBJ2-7	ASSYRAHYEQY
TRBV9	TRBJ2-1	ASSVVSAGGYNEQF
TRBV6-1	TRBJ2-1	ASSPGSSYNEQF
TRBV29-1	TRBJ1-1	SGTNRGYDTEAF
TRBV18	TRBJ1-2	ASSPFGDRKYGYT
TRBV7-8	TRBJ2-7	ASSNGQGNGEQY
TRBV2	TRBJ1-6	ASSEDSSYNSPLH
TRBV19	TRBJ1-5	ASSIGLGRVSNQPQH
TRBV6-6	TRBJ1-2	ASSLGHTNYGYT
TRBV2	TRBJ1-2	ASSSGQVYGYT
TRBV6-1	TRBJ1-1	ASSTYADRI
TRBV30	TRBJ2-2	AWKRASGSWGTGELF
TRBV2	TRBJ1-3	ASSDRGLPGNTIY
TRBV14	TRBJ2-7	ASSRVAGWPYEQY
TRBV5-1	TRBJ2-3	ASSLPLADTDTQY
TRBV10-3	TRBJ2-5	AIRRASGQETQY
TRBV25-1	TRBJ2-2	ASGVHPTGELF
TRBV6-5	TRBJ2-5	ASSSTGQETQY
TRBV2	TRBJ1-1	AGRGTPVGLTEAF
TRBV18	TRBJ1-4	ASSPRQGYEKLF
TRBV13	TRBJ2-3	ASSTSGGEADTQY
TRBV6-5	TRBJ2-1	ASSYGTSRYNEQF
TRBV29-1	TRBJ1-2	SVRQGAQGYT